This T cell receptor beta chain was recorded in a study of identifying expanded T cells in peripheral blood. Trimming removed 0 bases at V and 4 bases at J, with 9 bases between. This CDR3 is built from 14 residues. Per germline, CDR1 MNHNS and CDR2 SASEGT. Collection occurred without any documented infections or immune events in donors. This clone occurred a few times. Here immunoSEQ multiplex PCR was the method, and the copy in TCRdb shows in-frame clones only, minus some. The repertoire includes about 100,000 clones, 80% to 90% of them detected once, and just over 5.5% sits in the top ten. This clonotype was sampled from a person aged 18 to 70 in good health. The V gene is TRBV6-1, the J gene TRBJ2-5; D not resolved. Sequencing was carried out using blood. The chain's CDR3 is CASSEAGKGETQYF. CDR3 bases: TGTGCCAGCAGTGAAGCTGGGAAGGGAGAGACCCAGTACTTC.